This T cell receptor beta chain was sequenced during a study of T cells in localized non-small cell lung cancer. Study-wide points: Among blood samples, higher T cell density accompanied longer overall survival. It was uninvolved adjacent lung that showed the highest T cell clonality, exceeding tumor. The study sequenced only one region of the tumor. As a result, intratumor heterogeneity could not be excluded and remains possible.

Measured with immunoSEQ multiplex PCR; TCRdb has only the in-frame clones, and not every one. The sample holds 1,000 to 1,500 clones; less than 25% are singletons and the top ten take more than 25%. Concerning this clone: As yet, its antigen is unknown.

Atypia-free lung next to the tumor was sampled at least 2 cm from its margin. The germline V gene encodes CDR1 SGHRS and CDR2 YFSETQ. The CDR3 extends over 15 amino acids. V was pared by 0 bases and J by 2 bases, with 3 bases of the junction left unmatched. The rearrangement joins TRBV5-1 to TRBJ2-7; 9 nucleotides match TRBD1. The sample consisted of normal lung tissue next to the tumor, taken before any cancer treatment. The clonotype originates from a man aged 40 to 70 with stage I lung adenocarcinoma. CDR3 residues: CASSLVTGGTYEQYF. In DNA, the CDR3 is TGCGCCAGCAGCTTGGTGACAGGGGGGACCTACGAGCAGTACTTC.